The entry that follows covers one TCR beta chain sequence. It was during active infection that Seattle patients were enrolled and then longitudinally followed. V lost 4 bases and J 1 base, leaving 13 bases between the germline ends. Germline-derived CDR1 and CDR2 are MGHRA and YSYEKL. This CDR3 spans 16 amino acids. These data belong to a study of blood T cell repertoires in COVID-19. Study summary: Samples came from the United States, Italy and Spain, spanning acute and convalescent COVID-19. Nucleic acid was either cDNA or gDNA, and it came from T cells, B-cell-depleted T cells, or PBMCs.

The repertoire was sequenced with immunoSEQ multiplex PCR; TCRdb's copy has only in-frame clones and lacks some. Here the sample spans about 62,000 clones, roughly nine tenths being singletons. This sequence originates from a woman in her sixties with COVID-19, enrolled during active disease. Source material: peripheral blood. J is TRBJ2-2 and V is TRBV4-1, with D perhaps matching TRBD1 (7 bases). CDR3 protein: CASSLRGRGNTGELFF. CDR3 sequence (DNA): TGCGCCAGCAGCCTAAGGGGGCGGGGGAACACCGGGGAGCTGTTTTTT.